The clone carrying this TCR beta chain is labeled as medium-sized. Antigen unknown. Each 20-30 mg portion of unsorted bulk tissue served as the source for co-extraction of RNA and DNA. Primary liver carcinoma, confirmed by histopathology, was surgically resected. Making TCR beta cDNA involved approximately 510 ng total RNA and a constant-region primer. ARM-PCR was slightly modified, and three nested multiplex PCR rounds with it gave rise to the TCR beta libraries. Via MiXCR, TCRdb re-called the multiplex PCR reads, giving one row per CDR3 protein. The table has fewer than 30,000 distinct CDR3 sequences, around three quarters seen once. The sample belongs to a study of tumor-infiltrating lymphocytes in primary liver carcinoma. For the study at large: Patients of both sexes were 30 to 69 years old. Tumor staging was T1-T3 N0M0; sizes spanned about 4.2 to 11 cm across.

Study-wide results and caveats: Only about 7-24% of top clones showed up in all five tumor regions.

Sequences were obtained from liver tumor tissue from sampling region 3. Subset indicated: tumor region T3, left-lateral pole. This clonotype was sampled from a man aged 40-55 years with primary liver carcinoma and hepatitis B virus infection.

CDR3 DNA sequence: TGTGCCATCAGGGCGCTGGATACGCAGTATTTT. It translates to CAIRALDTQYF. The V and J genes are TRBV10-3 and TRBJ2-3; no definite D call. The CDR3 spans 11 residues. V lost 6 bases and J lost 6, with 7 bases in between. Germline V lookup: CDR1 ENHRY, CDR2 SYGVKD.